Shown below are 30 T cell receptor beta chains from a single sample sequenced in a study of T cells in Graves' hyperthyroidism and ophthalmopathy. RNA transcripts gave rise to amplified TCR beta CDR3 regions. First-round RT-PCR targeting the TCR CDR3 was performed with the HTBI primer set. MiXCR, run by TCRdb on the multiplex PCR reads, gives a single entry per CDR3 protein. Here the sample spans 640,000 or so distinct CDR3 sequences, 14% to 15% being singletons. The sample was blood. The receptors here all came from a middle-aged woman with Graves' ophthalmopathy.

This clonotype appeared many times. The rearrangement uses TRBV10-2 and TRBJ2-7; D is unclear. Germline V gene data show CDR1 as WSHSY and CDR2 as SAAADI. The CDR3 runs to 14 residues. V lost 2 bases, J lost 0 bases, and 8 bases lay in between. The CDR3 nucleotides read TGCGCCAGCAGTGAGGAGCACGGCTCCTACGAGCAGTACTTC. This gives the protein CASSEEHGSYEQYF.

This clonotype appeared a few times. The V and J genes are TRBV5-1 and TRBJ2-6; D possibly corresponds to TRBD1 (6 bases). CDR3 length: 19 amino acids. The ends were cut back, 0 bases at V and 0 bases at J, with 16 bases in the middle. Germline CDR1 SGHRS, CDR2 YFSETQ. The CDR3 spells CASSLVGGPTYSGANVLTF. The CDR3 bases are TGCGCCAGCAGCTTGGTAGGGGGACCTACCTACTCTGGGGCCAACGTCCTGACTTTC.

This clonotype was observed many times. The chain joins TRBV6-1 to TRBJ2-7; TRBD2 aligns across 9 bases. Germline values: CDR1 MNHNS, CDR2 SASEGT. This CDR3 region has 14 residues. The ends lost 10 bases at V and 6 bases at J; junction bases unmatched: 13. This CDR3 reads CATQKAGGLGEQYF. DNA for the CDR3: TGTGCCACCCAGAAGGCGGGAGGGCTGGGCGAGCAGTACTTC.

This clonotype was recorded many times. The gene calls are TRBV6-1 and TRBJ2-5; TRBD1 agrees at 8 bases. The CDR3 has 14 amino acids. CDR1 and CDR2 (germline): MNHNS, SASEGT. The V and J ends lost 6 bases and 3 bases, in that order; junction bases with no gene match: 6. CDR3 loop: CASSPGGQEETQYF. CDR3 nucleotides: TGTGCCAGCAGCCCCGGGGGACAGGAAGAGACCCAGTACTTC.

The sample holds many counts of this clonotype. J is TRBJ2-7 and V is TRBV2; TRBD1 matches at 8 bases. The CDR3 spans 14 residues. Germline V CDR1 and CDR2: SNHLY, FYNNEI. Trimming at V came to 4 bases and at J to 5 bases, leaving 7 bases not matched to a gene. CDR3 residues: CASSALLTGDEQYF. CDR3 nucleotides: TGTGCCAGCAGTGCTCTCCTGACAGGGGACGAGCAGTACTTC.

The chain combines TRBV18 with TRBJ1-1, with a weak D call TRBD1 (6 bases). The ends were cut back, 8 bases at V and 1 base at J, with 14 bases in the middle. CDR1 is KGHSH, CDR2 LQKENI, per germline. The CDR3 has 14 residues. The CDR3 bases are TGTGCCAGCCACCCCAGGGGAAGGAACACTGAAGCTTTCTTT. Residues: CASHPRGRNTEAFF. Together with reference TRBV18 and TRBJ1-1, the CDR3 gives the full variable domain: NAGVMQNPRHLVRRRGQEARLRCSPMKGHSHVYWYRQLPEEGLKFMVYLQKENIIDESGMPKERFSAEFPKEGPSILRIQQVVRGDSAAYFCASHPRGRNTEAFFGQGTRLTVV.

V is TRBV5-4 and J is TRBJ2-6; D is perhaps TRBD1 (7 bases). Looked up from germline, CDR1 is SGHNT and CDR2 is YYREEE (reference sequence). Trimming shortened V by 3 bases and J by 1 base, and 20 bases separated the two germline ends. The CDR3 is made up of 19 amino acids. CDR3 DNA sequence: TGTGCCAGCAGCTCGGACAGGCGGGAATTCAGGTCTGGGGCCAACGTCCTGACTTTC. It encodes CASSSDRREFRSGANVLTF.

This clonotype showed up many times. The genes are TRBV12-3 or TRBV12-4 and TRBJ2-5; 9 positions match TRBD1. Trimming removed 4 bases from V and 0 bases from J; junction bases left unmatched: 3. The CDR3 totals 15 residues. The CDR3 coding sequence is TGTGCCAGCAGTTCAGGACAGGGGCACCAAGAGACCCAGTACTTC. Encoded protein: CASSSGQGHQETQYF.

This chain joins TRBV18 and TRBJ2-3; 12 bases are a match to TRBD2. This CDR3 is 16 amino acids long. The ends lost 4 bases at V and 3 bases at J; junction bases unmatched: 5. Germline lookup yields CDR1 KGHSH and CDR2 LQKENI. This CDR3 reads CASSLLAGGSTDTQYF. In DNA form, the CDR3 reads TGTGCCAGCTCACTACTAGCGGGAGGATCAACAGATACGCAGTATTTT.

This clonotype was counted many times. The J gene is TRBJ1-6, the V gene TRBV6-5, with D perhaps TRBD1 (6 bases). The V and J ends lost 4 bases and 9 bases respectively, with 19 bases between them. The CDR3 loop spans 16 amino acids. Germline V gene data show CDR1 as MNHEY and CDR2 as SVGAGI. CDR3 region: CASSLQGFLIGSPLHF. As DNA, the CDR3 is TGTGCCAGCAGTTTACAGGGATTTTTGATAGGTTCACCCCTCCACTTT.

This clonotype was recorded at least ten times. V usage is TRBV2 and J usage is TRBJ1-1; D remains ambiguous. This CDR3 region has 12 residues. Trimming cost V 8 bases and J 0 bases, with 7 bases left between them. In germline, CDR1 is SNHLY, CDR2 FYNNEI. CDR3 nucleotide sequence: TGTGCCAGCGAGGGTATGAACACTGAAGCTTTCTTT. Translation: CASEGMNTEAFF.

This clonotype was seen many times. CDR3 nucleotides: TGCGCCAGCAGTGGGACAGGAGAGCAGTACTTC. This codes for CASSGTGEQYF. J is TRBJ2-7 and V is TRBV10-1, with 7 bases fitting TRBD1. This CDR3 spans 11 amino acids. Germline values: CDR1 WNHNN, CDR2 SYGVQD (reference sequence). The V segment lost 4 bases and the J segment 7 bases; nucleotides outside the gene matches: 1.

This clonotype was observed at least ten times. The rearrangement joins TRBV27 to TRBJ2-7; D is ambiguous. CDR1 and CDR2 (germline): MNHEY, SMNVEV (reference sequence). This CDR3 has 13 amino acids. Deletions cut 3 bases from V and 4 bases from J, with 10 bases between. The CDR3 sequence: CASSFTPKYEQYF. The CDR3 coding sequence is TGTGCCAGCAGTTTCACACCGAAGTACGAGCAGTACTTC.

This clonotype was found many times. This sequence joins TRBV12-3 or TRBV12-4 and TRBJ2-5; D is possibly TRBD1 (5 bases). V was shortened by 5 bases and J by 7 bases, with 17 bases between the two germline ends. The CDR3 is 14 residues long. CDR3 residues: CASSAQGVSGTQYF. The CDR3 nucleotides read TGTGCCAGCAGTGCCCAGGGTGTTTCTGGGACCCAGTACTTC.

This clonotype was seen a single time. The J gene is TRBJ2-7, the V gene TRBV3-1; no definite D call. V was shortened by 0 bases and J by 5 bases, with 14 bases between the two germline ends. There are 15 residues in the CDR3. Per the germline V gene, CDR1 is LGHDT and CDR2 is YNNKEL (reference sequence). CDR3 residues: CASSQDRRFRDEQYF. Written as DNA, the CDR3 is TGTGCCAGCAGCCAAGATCGTAGGTTTCGGGACGAGCAGTACTTC.

This clonotype was recorded at least ten times. Mismatch with germline at one junction end may stem from a read error. The chain uses TRBV7-2 and TRBJ2-7; no definite D call. Germline V CDR1 and CDR2: SGHTA, FQGNSA. The CDR3 runs to 13 residues. For the CDR3, the DNA is TGTGCCAGCAGCCTCGCTCCCTCCTACGGGCAGTACTTC. It yields the protein CASSLAPSYGQYF.

The table lists this clonotype with many counts. The chain carries TRBV29-1 and TRBJ2-7, with 7 positions matching TRBD2. CDR3 length equals 15 residues. The trim removed 3 bases at V and 7 bases at J, leaving 15 bases unmatched. Per germline, CDR1 SQVTM and CDR2 ANQGSEA. The CDR3 is CSVEDMGEGSGEQYF. DNA for the CDR3: TGCAGCGTTGAGGATATGGGGGAGGGCTCAGGGGAGCAGTACTTC.

The rearrangement links TRBV11-2 to TRBJ2-2; 7 bases are shared with TRBD2. This CDR3 has 17 amino acids. With V trimmed by 6 bases and J by 7 bases, 17 bases remained unmatched. Germline loops: CDR1 SGHAT, CDR2 FQNNGV. CDR3 DNA: TGTGCCAGCAGGCGAAATCGGGGAGGGTTCGTCAACGGGGAGCTGTTTTTT. Its protein is CASRRNRGGFVNGELFF.

This clonotype has a count of ten or more. The chain has TRBV12-3 or TRBV12-4 and TRBJ2-2; 11 bases agree with TRBD2. V was clipped by 5 bases and J by 4 bases; unmatched bases: 3. The CDR3 consists of 15 residues. The CDR3 region is CASSAGLAGTGELFF. CDR3 nucleotide sequence: TGTGCCAGCAGTGCCGGACTAGCGGGCACCGGGGAGCTGTTTTTT.

This clonotype was seen repeatedly, ten times or more. The V gene is TRBV20-1, the J gene TRBJ2-7; D gene uncertain. V was clipped by 0 bases and J by 3 bases, with 15 bases between them. From germline, CDR1 is DFQATT and CDR2 SNEGSKA (reference sequence). The CDR3 is made up of 15 amino acids. The CDR3 sequence: CSARDGRFLDYEQYF. The CDR3 DNA reads as TGCAGTGCTAGAGATGGCCGTTTTTTGGACTACGAGCAGTACTTC.

This clonotype occurred many times. CDR3: CASRRGGAGTGELFF. In nucleotides, the CDR3 is TGTGCCAGCAGAAGGGGAGGGGCAGGCACCGGGGAGCTGTTTTTT. J is TRBJ2-2 and V is TRBV28; 7 bases map to TRBD2. J gave up 4 bases and V 6 bases, and 8 bases lay outside the gene matches. CDR1 is MDHEN, CDR2 SYDVKM, per germline. This CDR3 contains 15 residues. The whole variable domain, remainder taken from reference TRBV28 and TRBJ2-2, is DVKVTQSSRYLVKRTGEKVFLECVQDMDHENMFWYRQDPGLGLRLIYFSYDVKMKEKGDIPEGYSVSREKKERFSLILESASTNQTSMYLCASRRGGAGTGELFFGEGSRLTVL.

Ten or more counts support this clonotype. The chain employs TRBV19 and TRBJ2-7, with a weak D call TRBD1 (6 bases). Germline V gives CDR1 LNHDA, CDR2 SQIVND (reference sequence). V lost 1 base to trimming and J lost 2 bases, with 9 bases between them. This CDR3 spans 14 amino acids. The CDR3 loop reads CASSIAGQTYEQYF. CDR3 DNA sequence: TGTGCCAGTAGTATAGCCGGACAGACCTACGAGCAGTACTTC. Full variable domain (remainder filled in from reference TRBV19 and TRBJ2-7): DGGITQSPKYLFRKEGQNVTLSCEQNLNHDAMYWYRQDPGQGLRLIYYSQIVNDFQKGDIAEGYSVSREKKESFPLTVTSAQKNPTAFYLCASSIAGQTYEQYFGPGTRLTVT.

The chain joins TRBV6-2 or TRBV6-3 to TRBJ2-7; no definite D call. V lost 5 bases and J 2 bases, leaving 7 bases between the germline ends. This CDR3 region has 12 residues. CDR1 is MNHEY and CDR2 is SVGEGT in the germline V gene. The CDR3, as DNA: TGTGCCAGCAGTAGAGTGCCCTACGAGCAGTACTTC. Its translation: CASSRVPYEQYF.

This clonotype has at least ten counts. The chain is built from TRBV19 and TRBJ2-7, with D perhaps given as TRBD1 or TRBD2 (5 bases each). The V gene's germline CDR1 is LNHDA and CDR2 SQIVND (reference sequence). The CDR3 consists of 15 residues. V lost 3 bases and J 0 bases, leaving 12 bases between the germline ends. CDR3 region: CASSMDRDRSYEQYF. DNA for the CDR3: TGTGCCAGTAGTATGGATAGGGACCGCTCCTACGAGCAGTACTTC.

V usage is TRBV12-3 or TRBV12-4 and J usage is TRBJ2-2, with D perhaps matching TRBD1 or TRBD2 (5 bases each). This CDR3 has 14 residues. Trimming cost V 5 bases and J 6 bases, with 13 bases left between them. The CDR3 is CASSASGAAGELFF. Written as DNA, the CDR3 is TGTGCCAGCAGTGCCTCCGGGGCTGCCGGGGAGCTGTTTTTT.

This clonotype was picked up many times. The gene calls are TRBV7-3 and TRBJ2-7; D perhaps matches TRBD2 (6 bases). Trimming took 4 bases from V and 3 from J, leaving 10 bases between them. CDR1 and CDR2 (germline): SGHTA, FQGTGA. The length of the CDR3 is 13 residues. For the CDR3, the DNA is TGTGCCAGCAGCTCATCGGGAGACTACGAGCAGTACTTC. Its protein product is CASSSSGDYEQYF.

This clonotype was observed many times. This chain joins TRBV9 and TRBJ2-4, with TRBD1 matching over 7 bases. This CDR3 comprises 15 residues. Germline trimming cut 2 bases from V and 9 bases from J; bases unmatched to any gene: 11. Germline V gene sequence: CDR1 SGDLS, CDR2 YYNGEE. The CDR3 DNA sequence: TGTGCCAGCAGCGTGGCCCCTTCCCCAGGGGGCATTCAGTACTTC. It yields the protein CASSVAPSPGGIQYF.

This clonotype was counted ten times or more. The CDR3 loop is CASSPILNSPLHF. CDR3 DNA: TGTGCCAGCAGCCCCATCCTTAATTCACCCCTCCACTTT. The chain uses TRBV11-2 and TRBJ1-6; D not resolved. Germline-derived CDR1 and CDR2 are SGHAT and FQNNGV. The CDR3 sequence is 13 residues long. V shed 5 bases and J shed 6 bases, with 8 bases lying between them.

This clonotype turned up a few times. V and J are TRBV9 and TRBJ2-2, with D tentatively TRBD2 (6 bases). Germline V gene data show CDR1 as SGDLS and CDR2 as YYNGEE. V was pared by 1 base and J by 5 bases, with 12 bases between. The CDR3 extends over 15 amino acids. CDR3 region: CASSVLPGGTGELFF. Written as DNA, the CDR3 is TGTGCCAGCAGCGTACTTCCCGGGGGTACCGGGGAGCTGTTTTTT.

This clonotype was detected many times. This rearrangement joins TRBV28 to TRBJ1-3, with 9 positions matching TRBD1. Germline loops: CDR1 MDHEN, CDR2 SYDVKM. The ends lost 5 bases at V and 3 bases at J; junction bases unmatched: 8. The CDR3 length is 16 residues. CDR3 in amino acids: CASSTWTGELGNTIYF. As DNA, the CDR3 is TGTGCCAGCAGTACCTGGACAGGGGAACTTGGAAACACCATATATTTT.